These 17 T cell receptor beta chains came from one sample sequenced in a study of blood T cells in healthy people across ages. Next came a second PCR, run for about 7 to 12 cycles, which used a sample-barcoded 5' primer along with a J-beta primer mix. TCRdb called the 5' RACE reads again in MiXCR, with one record for every CDR3 protein. This sample has hundreds of thousands of distinct CDR3 sequences; around 20% occur once, and the top ten carry roughly 3.9%. Material for sequencing was blood. Every receptor here comes from a man between 65 and 79 years old in good health.

This clonotype has only a few counts. The genes are TRBV10-3 and TRBJ2-5; D is unclear. V was cut by 2 bases and J by 2 bases, with 6 bases left in between. The CDR3 contains 13 residues. The germline V gene encodes CDR1 ENHRY and CDR2 SYGVKD. In DNA, the CDR3 is TGTGCCATCAGTGAGCCCTCACAAGAGACCCAGTACTTC. Protein product: CAISEPSQETQYF.

The chain is built from TRBV12-3 or TRBV12-4 and TRBJ2-2; D may be TRBD2 (5 bases). The CDR3 is 13 residues long. V was clipped by 5 bases and J by 7 bases, with 11 bases between them. CDR3 bases: TGTGCCAGCAGTCTACTACTAGGCGGGGAGCTGTTTTTT. This translates into CASSLLLGGELFF.

This clonotype occurred a few times. The J gene is TRBJ2-5, the V gene TRBV25-1, with a tentative D call TRBD2 (5 bases). V was trimmed by 2 bases and J by 2 bases, leaving 9 bases between them. This CDR3 region has 14 residues. Germline values: CDR1 MGHDK, CDR2 SYGVNS. DNA for the CDR3: TGTGCCAGCAGTGAACCGGGGTTTCAAGAGACCCAGTACTTC. The encoded protein is CASSEPGFQETQYF.

In this sample, this clonotype turned up many times. The junction differs from germline at one of its ends, possibly a read error. V is TRBV5-1 and J is TRBJ1-3; no clear D gene. Germline CDR1 SGHRS, CDR2 YFSETQ. The CDR3 has 15 amino acids. The CDR3 bases are TGTGCCAGCAGCTTAGACGGTAGCTCTGGAAACACCATATATTTT. Translated: CASSLDGSSGNTIYF.

This chain joins TRBV14 and TRBJ2-1; TRBD2 is a possible D gene (6 bases). The CDR3 consists of 13 residues. Per the germline V gene, CDR1 is SGHDN and CDR2 is FVKESK. V gave up 0 bases and J gave up 11 bases, with 11 bases separating them. The CDR3 DNA reads as TGTGCCAGCAGCCAAGATCGGCGGGGCCAGCAGTTCTTC. This sequence encodes CASSQDRRGQQFF.

The rearrangement uses TRBV3-1 and TRBJ2-5; 7 bases map to TRBD1. The J call may be wrong; the DNA end is better matched by TRBJ2-1. CDR1 and CDR2 (germline): LGHDT, YNNKEL (reference sequence). CDR3 length: 13 residues. CDR3 nucleotides: TGTGCCAGCAGCCAAGGGTCAGGGGGTGAGCAGTTCTTC. It codes for CASSQGSGGEQFF.

The chain employs TRBV5-1 and TRBJ2-5, with D unresolved. The assigned J gene may be wrong: the sequence end matches TRBJ2-1 better. CDR1 SGHRS and CDR2 YFSETQ come from the germline V gene. The CDR3 is 9 amino acids. CDR3 region: CASSLEQFF. The DNA for the CDR3 is TGCGCCAGCAGCTTGGAGCAGTTCTTC.

V gene TRBV28 combines with J gene TRBJ2-5, with 11 bases lining up with TRBD2. From germline, CDR1 is MDHEN and CDR2 SYDVKM. V shed 3 bases, J shed 4 bases, and the junction held 16 bases outside the gene matches. CDR3 length equals 19 residues. DNA of the CDR3: TGTGCCAGCAGTTTCCCCCGGGCACTAGCGGGAGTTTTTCCAGAGACCCAGTACTTC. Protein product: CASSFPRALAGVFPETQYF. Based on the CDR3 plus reference TRBV28 and TRBJ2-5, the full variable domain is DVKVTQSSRYLVKRTGEKVFLECVQDMDHENMFWYRQDPGLGLRLIYFSYDVKMKEKGDIPEGYSVSREKKERFSLILESASTNQTSMYLCASSFPRALAGVFPETQYFGPGTRLLVL.

The chain carries TRBV20-1 and TRBJ2-7; 10 nucleotides agree with TRBD2. V shed 5 bases and J 6 bases; nucleotides not matched to a gene: 13. The germline V gene has CDR1 DFQATT and CDR2 SNEGSKA (reference sequence). The CDR3 sequence is 15 residues long. Here the CDR3 reads CSAPYTASGRGEQYF. In DNA form, the CDR3 reads TGCAGTGCTCCCTATACTGCTAGCGGGAGAGGCGAGCAGTACTTC.

This clonotype turned up a few times. This chain links TRBV6-6 with TRBJ2-3; weak D call: TRBD1 (6 bases). Per germline, CDR1 MNHNY and CDR2 SVGAGI (reference sequence). V lost 8 bases, J lost 3 bases, and 12 bases lay in between. The CDR3 sequence is 13 residues long. In nucleotides, the CDR3 is TGTGCCAGCTGGTACAGGGAAACAGATACGCAGTATTTT. Its protein product is CASWYRETDTQYF.

This clonotype turned up a few times. V and J are TRBV12-3 or TRBV12-4 and TRBJ1-4; TRBD1 is a possible D gene (5 bases). V was pared by 5 bases and J by 0 bases, with 10 bases between. The CDR3 loop spans 15 amino acids. The CDR3 DNA reads TGTGCCAGCAGTCTCCAACAGGCAACTAATGAAAAACTGTTTTTT. This encodes CASSLQQATNEKLFF.

This chain's CDR3 is CAISESSGTGSYEQYF. The CDR3 bases are TGTGCCATCAGTGAGTCTAGCGGAACCGGGTCCTACGAGCAGTACTTC. The chain has TRBV10-3 and TRBJ2-1, with TRBD2 as a possible D gene (6 bases). The J call could be wrong; TRBJ2-7 is a better fit for the DNA end. CDR1 is ENHRY and CDR2 is SYGVKD in the germline V gene. CDR3 length equals 16 residues.

This clonotype showed up just a few times. The V gene is TRBV5-1, the J gene TRBJ2-3; D is perhaps TRBD1 (7 bases). Trimming took 0 bases from V and 6 from J, leaving 14 bases between them. Germline CDR1 SGHRS, CDR2 YFSETQ. CDR3 size: 15 residues. Here the CDR3 DNA reads TGCGCCAGCAGCTTGGTTCCAGGGGGGCAGGATACGCAGTATTTT. Its protein product is CASSLVPGGQDTQYF.

V gene TRBV6-5 combines with J gene TRBJ1-1; 7 bases match TRBD1. Germline-derived CDR1 and CDR2 are MNHEY and SVGAGI. The trim removed 7 bases at V and 2 bases at J, leaving 7 bases unmatched. This CDR3 has 14 amino acids. In DNA, the CDR3 is TGTGCCAGCACAAGGACAGGTTTCAACACTGAAGCTTTCTTT. It specifies CASTRTGFNTEAFF.

This clonotype was detected ten times or more. The CDR3 nucleotides are TGTGCCAGCAGTGAAGTTGACATTGGCTCACCCCTCCACTTT. Translating gives CASSEVDIGSPLHF. The rearrangement links TRBV6-1 to TRBJ1-6; no clear D. The CDR3 is 14 residues long. Trimming stripped 1 base from V and 10 bases from J, with 11 bases between. Germline V CDR1 and CDR2: MNHNS, SASEGT.

This clonotype was seen more than once but under ten times. The rearrangement joins TRBV7-2 to TRBJ2-7, with no clear D. The CDR3 sequence is 15 residues long. Trimming took 2 bases from V and 3 from J, leaving 14 bases between them. Per germline, CDR1 SGHTA and CDR2 FQGNSA. CDR3 amino acids: CASSLSPSRSYEQYF. In DNA, the CDR3 is TGTGCCAGCAGCTTATCCCCCTCGAGGAGCTACGAGCAGTACTTC.

At least ten counts were recorded for this clonotype. The chain is built from TRBV3-1 and TRBJ2-5; D possibly uses TRBD1 or TRBD2 (6 bases each). This CDR3 contains 16 residues. Trimming took off 4 bases at V and 4 bases at J, with 19 bases between the two ends. Per the germline V gene, CDR1 is LGHDT and CDR2 is YNNKEL (reference sequence). The CDR3 DNA reads as TGTGCCAGCAGCCGAAACGGCCGGGGGCAGCGAGAGACCCAGTACTTC. Its translation is CASSRNGRGQRETQYF.